The following is a T cell receptor (beta chain) sequence with its context. What it binds is unknown. This record comes from a study of T cell responses to AZD1222 COVID-19 vaccine. Study-level findings and limits: The breadth and depth of Spike-specific TCRs increased once two AZD1222 doses had been given. CD4 TCRs associated with vaccination spanned spike, dominating at 160-218 and 743-854.

Measured with immunoSEQ multiplex PCR; TCRdb has only the in-frame clones, and not every one. The repertoire holds fewer than 30,000 clones, with approximately 86% as singletons. The germline CDR1 and CDR2 sequences are MDHEN and SYDVKM. The length of the CDR3 is 16 residues. V gave up 6 bases and J gave up 2 bases, with 14 bases separating them. Material: peripheral blood, obtained 28 days after the second AZD1222 dose. V and J are TRBV28 and TRBJ2-6; D remains ambiguous. This TCR was recovered from an adult who received the AZD1222 COVID-19 vaccine. The CDR3 DNA is TGTGCCAGCAGCATATATACAGTTACTGGGGCCAACGTCCTGACTTTC. It encodes CASSIYTVTGANVLTF.